What follows are 5 T cell receptor beta chains derived from one specimen sequenced in a study of type 1 and type 2 diabetes patients. PCR was run on genomic DNA. The TCR beta CDR3 region was amplified using 30 forward and 13 reverse primers. TCRdb recomputed calls from the multiplex PCR reads with MiXCR, one row per CDR3 protein. The sample yields under 300,000 distinct CDR3 sequences, approximately 50% seen once. The specimen sequenced was peripheral blood mononuclear cells (PBMCs). The receptors here all came from a man between 18 and 29 years old with type 2 diabetes.

The chain carries TRBV2 and TRBJ2-2; no definite D call. V lost 6 bases to trimming and J lost 5 bases, with 7 bases between them. CDR1 SNHLY and CDR2 FYNNEI come from the germline V gene. The CDR3 consists of 12 residues. The CDR3 DNA sequence: TGTGCCAGCAGAAAAAATACCGGGGAGCTGTTTTTT. Its translation: CASRKNTGELFF.

Only one count was recorded for this clonotype. This may come from a read error, since a much larger clone is one base off. The CDR3 reads CASSIDPAEQHF. Written as DNA, the CDR3 is TGTGCCAGTAGTATAGACCCCGCGGAGCAGCACTTC. The V call is TRBV19, the J call TRBJ2-7, with D unclear. Per germline, CDR1 LNHDA and CDR2 SQIVND (reference sequence). The CDR3 is made up of 12 amino acids. Supplemented by reference TRBV19 and TRBJ2-7, the full variable domain reads DGGITQSPKYLFRKEGQNVTLSCEQNLNHDAMYWYRQDPGQGLRLIYYSQIVNDFQKGDIAEGYSVSREKKESFPLTVTSAQKNPTAFYLCASSIDPAEQHFGPGTRLTVT.

The table lists this clonotype with a count of one. This chain uses TRBV2 with TRBJ2-5; D may be TRBD2 (5 bases). The DNA end is a closer match to TRBJ2-1, so the J assignment may be wrong. The CDR3 spans 15 residues. Germline lookup yields CDR1 SNHLY and CDR2 FYNNEI. The CDR3 loop is CASSEISGRGNEQFF. CDR3 bases: TGTGCCAGCAGTGAGATAAGTGGGAGAGGTAATGAGCAGTTCTTC.

V gene TRBV25-1 combines with J gene TRBJ2-5; maybe TRBD2 (7 bases). V lost 1 base and J 5 bases, leaving 14 bases between the germline ends. CDR1 is MGHDK and CDR2 is SYGVNS in the germline V gene. This CDR3 is 15 amino acids long. This chain's CDR3 is CASSEWGGAGETQYF. The CDR3 coding sequence is TGTGCCAGCAGTGAATGGGGGGGGGCCGGTGAGACCCAGTACTTC.

The rearrangement links TRBV6-2 or TRBV6-3 to TRBJ2-3; 7 bases map to TRBD1. V shed 5 bases, J shed 1 base, and the junction held 9 bases outside the gene matches. This CDR3 has 16 amino acids. Germline V gene lookup returns CDR1 MNHEY and CDR2 SVGEGT. CDR3 DNA: TGTGCCAGCAGTCCCTACCCACAGGGGCGCACAGATACGCAGTATTTT. Amino acid sequence: CASSPYPQGRTDTQYF.